In its sample, the clone carrying this T cell receptor (beta chain) was seen a few times. The data originate from a study of T-cell memory formation after mild COVID-19. Using its own MiXCR run on the 5' RACE reads, TCRdb lists one record per CDR3 protein. The table lists approximately 150,000 distinct CDR3 sequences, about 6.1% of them singletons. This CDR3 comprises 13 residues. CDR1 and CDR2 (germline): LNHNV, YYDKDF (reference sequence). With 0 bases removed from V and 5 bases from J, the gap between germline ends came to 7 bases. The material sequenced was PBMCs or a T cell subset sorted from them (not recorded which). The clonotype comes from an adult woman who had mild COVID-19 (a few samples of this study predate the infection). Cell type and time point are not known. The J gene is TRBJ1-1, the V gene TRBV15; tentative D call: TRBD1 (5 bases). The CDR3 here is CATSRDRGTEAFF. The DNA for the CDR3 is TGTGCCACCAGCAGAGATCGGGGGACTGAAGCTTTCTTT.